These T cell receptor beta chains were read from a single sample in a study of CD8+ T cells in alopecia areata. Profiled with immunoSEQ multiplex PCR; TCRdb holds only in-frame clones, not every one. This sample has approximately 59,000 clones, with approximately 46% found just once. The sequenced sample was CD8+ T cells sorted from blood, obtained at week 0. The source of these receptors is a human donor with alopecia areata. Each CDR3 is given without its conserved first and last residue. Clone size appears in some rows only: once, few, many, or a class for an expanded clone.

v_call	clone_size	cdr3_length	cdr3_aa
TRBV27	.	9	ASSFGNEQF
TRBV29-1	.	14	SAPATWDRGTSEQF
TRBV27	.	13	ASSFNSYSNQPQH
TRBV4-1	.	13	ASSPSQEIAYEQY
TRBV9	.	14	ASSPESPRNPDTQY
TRBV7-9	.	10	ASRGVPDTQY
TRBV4-1	once	10	ASSQRTDTQY
TRBV11-2	.	13	ASSLDGIQGSEAF
TRBV2	.	12	ASKKPGTEGGYT
TRBV29-1	few	10	SVSDSSYEQY
TRBV27	.	11	ASSPIKGYEQY
TRBV15	once	14	ATSTPLLGLTGELF
TRBV4-1	many	14	ASSQEPDGVTNTIY
TRBV9	.	13	ASGPTGAIEYGYT
TRBV11-2	.	12	ASSLYGRDHEQY
TRBV21-1	few	12	ASSVDRCAYEQY